Following are 27 T cell receptor beta chains from one sample sequenced in a study of cytomegalovirus exposure and HLA in healthy donors. Some clones are missing from TCRdb's copy, which holds only in-frame ones; the method was immunoSEQ multiplex PCR. This sample has about 150,000 clones, with 88% found just once. The specimen was PBMCs. The receptor source for this set is a man between 18 and 35 years old in good health and CMV-seronegative.

This clone has just a few counts. J is TRBJ1-6 and V is TRBV6-1; TRBD1 is a possible D gene (5 bases). Per the germline V gene, CDR1 is MNHNS and CDR2 is SASEGT. Trimming pared 1 base from V and 5 bases from J, leaving 9 bases between. There are 15 residues in the CDR3. The CDR3 protein is CASSEDDSDNSPLHF. The CDR3 DNA is TGTGCCAGCAGTGAAGACGACAGCGATAATTCACCCCTCCACTTT.

The chain couples TRBV6-5 to TRBJ2-7, with 7 bases that match TRBD2. Germline CDR1 and CDR2: MNHEY and SVGAGI. After removal of 4 bases from V and 7 bases from J, the junction contained 10 bases not matched to a gene. This CDR3 contains 14 residues. In DNA form, the CDR3 reads TGTGCCAGCAGTTCAGGCCTAGCGGTAACGGAGCAGTACTTC. It is translated as CASSSGLAVTEQYF.

This clone was seen only once. This chain links TRBV28 with TRBJ2-7; 8 bases fit TRBD2. CDR3 length: 14 residues. Looked up from germline, CDR1 is MDHEN and CDR2 is SYDVKM. V was clipped by 6 bases and J by 3 bases; unmatched bases: 7. CDR3 sequence reads: CASSQSGSIYEQYF. CDR3 DNA sequence: TGTGCCAGCAGCCAGAGCGGGAGTATCTACGAGCAGTACTTC.

The chain links TRBV19 to TRBJ2-5; 8 bases align to TRBD1. The J segment lost 1 base and the V segment lost 1 base, leaving 5 bases of the junction unmatched. The CDR3 has 16 amino acids. Germline-derived CDR1 and CDR2 are LNHDA and SQIVND (reference sequence). The CDR3 reads CASSIVQGAGQETQYF. DNA of the CDR3: TGTGCCAGTAGTATAGTCCAGGGGGCAGGCCAAGAGACCCAGTACTTC.

The J gene is TRBJ1-1, the V gene TRBV7-2, with a possible D match to TRBD1 (5 bases). CDR1 and CDR2 from the germline V gene are SGHTA and FQGNSA. CDR3 size: 14 residues. Trimming took off 5 bases at V and 2 bases at J, with 12 bases between the two ends. This chain's CDR3 is CASSLAGFNTEAFF. The CDR3 DNA reads as TGTGCCAGCAGCCTCGCAGGGTTTAACACTGAAGCTTTCTTT.

The chain employs TRBV18 and TRBJ1-5, with 8 bases that match TRBD1. This CDR3 contains 15 residues. Germline CDR1 KGHSH, CDR2 LQKENI. After removal of 3 bases from V and 4 bases from J, the junction contained 5 bases not matched to a gene. DNA for the CDR3: TGTGCCAGCTCACCGGAGACAGGGGTTAATCAGCCCCAGCATTTT. Translation: CASSPETGVNQPQHF.

V usage is TRBV5-4 and J usage is TRBJ1-1; D gene unclear. The V gene's germline CDR1 is SGHNT and CDR2 YYREEE (reference sequence). The V end was cut by 0 bases, the J end by 1 base, with 10 bases between. CDR3 length: 15 residues. The CDR3 spells CASSLGRGGNTEAFF. The CDR3, as DNA: TGTGCCAGCAGCTTGGGACGGGGTGGGAACACTGAAGCTTTCTTT.

The V gene is TRBV6-5, the J gene TRBJ1-1; D gene ambiguous. CDR1 and CDR2 from the germline V gene are MNHEY and SVGAGI. The CDR3 has 14 amino acids. The V gene lost 7 bases and the J gene lost 1 base, with 13 bases spanning the gap. The CDR3 DNA follows: TGTGCCAGCACCTCGGGAGACCGGAACACTGAAGCTTTCTTT. The encoded protein is CASTSGDRNTEAFF.

This chain joins TRBV7-8 and TRBJ2-1; 10 bases line up with TRBD2. The CDR3 has 15 amino acids. Germline assignment: CDR1 SGHVS and CDR2 FQNEAQ. The trim removed 6 bases at V and 4 bases at J, leaving 6 bases unmatched. The CDR3 reads CASSRTSGEYNEQFF. In nucleotides, the CDR3 is TGTGCCAGCAGTCGAACTAGCGGGGAGTACAATGAGCAGTTCTTC.

The chain joins TRBV28 to TRBJ1-6, with TRBD1 matching over 7 bases. Germline V lookup: CDR1 MDHEN, CDR2 SYDVKM. CDR3 length equals 18 residues. Trimming removed 3 bases from V and 3 bases from J; junction bases left unmatched: 11. The CDR3: CASSLYPQDRDYNSPLHF. CDR3 bases: TGTGCCAGCAGTTTGTATCCCCAAGACAGGGACTATAATTCACCCCTCCACTTT.

This chain's CDR3 is CAIAAVREQYF. CDR3 nucleotide sequence: TGTGCCATCGCGGCAGTTCGGGAGCAGTACTTC. The J gene is TRBJ2-7, the V gene TRBV10-3; unclear D gene. The CDR3 loop spans 11 amino acids. V was pared by 8 bases and J by 7 bases, with 12 bases between. The germline V gene encodes CDR1 ENHRY and CDR2 SYGVKD.

The rearrangement joins TRBV28 to TRBJ2-5; TRBD1 agrees at 9 bases. Trimming cost V 6 bases and J 2 bases; bases outside gene matches: 10. This CDR3 region has 16 residues. CDR1 and CDR2 (germline): MDHEN, SYDVKM. Written as DNA, the CDR3 is TGTGCCAGCAGACACGCGGGGACAGGGAAACAAGAGACCCAGTACTTC. It encodes CASRHAGTGKQETQYF.

This chain uses TRBV5-1 with TRBJ1-4; perhaps TRBD1 as D (5 bases). The ends were cut back, 4 bases at V and 5 bases at J, with 12 bases in the middle. This CDR3 region has 14 residues. The germline V gene encodes CDR1 SGHRS and CDR2 YFSETQ. The CDR3 is CASSTGLINEKLFF. CDR3 bases: TGCGCCAGCAGCACGGGACTGATAAATGAAAAACTGTTTTTT.

The DNA of the CDR3 is TGCGCCAGCAGCTTGGACTACTTCACTGGTGGGACTGAAGCTTTCTTT. Protein sequence: CASSLDYFTGGTEAFF. This chain uses TRBV5-1 with TRBJ1-1; D gene uncertain. CDR3 size: 16 residues. V dropped 0 bases and J dropped 5 bases, with 17 bases sitting between them. Per the germline V gene, CDR1 is SGHRS and CDR2 is YFSETQ.

The chain has TRBV7-8 and TRBJ2-1; 8 bases are shared with TRBD2. CDR3 length: 15 residues. The germline V gene encodes CDR1 SGHVS and CDR2 FQNEAQ. Trimming took 5 bases from V and 0 from J; bases not matched to a gene: 3. CDR3 loop: CASSISGSSYNEQFF. CDR3 DNA sequence: TGTGCCAGCAGCATAAGCGGGAGCTCCTACAATGAGCAGTTCTTC.

The chain is built from TRBV10-3 and TRBJ2-7; possibly TRBD1 for D (5 bases). V was shortened by 5 bases and J by 5 bases, with 7 bases between the two germline ends. Germline V gene sequence: CDR1 ENHRY, CDR2 SYGVKD. The CDR3 contains 11 residues. In nucleotides, the CDR3 is TGTGCCATCAGTCAGGGCGACGAGCAGTACTTC. Residues: CAISQGDEQYF.

The chain carries TRBV13 and TRBJ1-2; a possible D gene is TRBD1 (5 bases). The CDR3 spans 16 residues. Germline V gives CDR1 PRHDT, CDR2 FYEKMQ (reference sequence). V was pared by 0 bases and J by 0 bases, with 11 bases between. The CDR3 is CASSLGRGGANYGYTF. CDR3 in DNA: TGTGCCAGCAGCTTAGGTCGGGGGGGAGCTAACTATGGCTACACCTTC. The variable domain in full, completed from reference TRBV13 and TRBJ1-2, reads AAGVIQSPRHLIKEKRETATLKCYPIPRHDTVYWYQQGPGQDPQFLISFYEKMQSDKGSIPDRFSAQQFSDYHSELNMSSLELGDSALYFCASSLGRGGANYGYTFGSGTRLTVV.

The CDR3 region has the DNA TGTGCCAGTAGTACCTATTCCGTTTATGAAGCTTTCTTT. It codes for CASSTYSVYEAFF. The chain is built from TRBV19 and TRBJ1-1; no reliable D call. This CDR3 contains 13 residues. The germline V gene encodes CDR1 LNHDA and CDR2 SQIVND (reference sequence). Trimming pared 4 bases from V and 7 bases from J, leaving 13 bases between.

The V and J genes are TRBV18 and TRBJ2-7; D might be TRBD1 (6 bases). CDR1 and CDR2 (germline): KGHSH, LQKENI. There are 13 residues in the CDR3. V was clipped by 2 bases and J by 6 bases, with 11 bases between them. The CDR3, as DNA: TGTGCCAGCTCACCAAGGGGGTTGGGCGAGCAGTACGTC. Protein product: CASSPRGLGEQYV.

The chain employs TRBV14 and TRBJ2-3; D perhaps matches TRBD2 (5 bases). V was cut by 4 bases and J by 8 bases, with 10 bases left in between. CDR3 length equals 12 residues. Germline V lookup: CDR1 SGHDN, CDR2 FVKESK. CDR3 in amino acids: CASSPFEGTQYF. As DNA, the CDR3 is TGTGCCAGCAGCCCTTTCGAGGGTACGCAGTATTTT.

The chain joins TRBV5-6 to TRBJ1-2, with D hard to call. The V end was cut by 0 bases, the J end by 7 bases, with 16 bases between. The CDR3 sequence is 15 residues long. Germline CDR1 and CDR2: SGHDT and YYEEEE. The CDR3 sequence: CASSLAQITSSGYTF. DNA of the CDR3: TGTGCCAGCAGCTTGGCTCAGATAACGTCTAGTGGCTACACCTTC. Filled out from reference TRBV5-6 and TRBJ1-2, the complete variable domain reads DAGVTQSPTHLIKTRGQQVTLRCSPKSGHDTVSWYQQALGQGPQFIFQYYEEEERQRGNFPDRFSGHQFPNYSSELNVNALLLGDSALYLCASSLAQITSSGYTFGSGTRLTVV.

This chain uses TRBV4-3 with TRBJ2-7; D gene uncertain. Looked up from germline, CDR1 is LGHNA and CDR2 is YSLEER. CDR3 length equals 16 residues. V lost 0 bases, J lost 0 bases, and 12 bases lay in between. DNA of the CDR3: TGCGCCAGCAGCCAAGAGCACGCTGTTAGCTCCTACGAGCAGTACTTC. Residues: CASSQEHAVSSYEQYF.

The chain has TRBV28 and TRBJ1-2, with 8 bases aligning to TRBD1. The length of the CDR3 is 13 residues. From germline, CDR1 is MDHEN and CDR2 SYDVKM. Trimming took 5 bases from V and 4 from J; bases not matched to a gene: 3. The CDR3 nucleotides are TGTGCCAGCAGTACAACAGGGGGCTATGGCTACACCTTC. Protein product: CASSTTGGYGYTF.

The chain has TRBV27 and TRBJ1-1, with 10 bases fitting TRBD1. CDR1 and CDR2 (germline): MNHEY, SMNVEV (reference sequence). The CDR3 has 15 residues. V was pared by 3 bases and J by 3 bases, with 4 bases of the junction left unmatched. This chain's CDR3 is CASSLRTGGDTEAFF. The CDR3 region has the DNA TGTGCCAGCAGTTTGCGGACAGGGGGGGACACTGAAGCTTTCTTT.

The chain recombines TRBV4-1 with TRBJ2-3, with unresolved D. V was shortened by 3 bases and J by 6 bases, with 7 bases between the two germline ends. Germline V gene lookup returns CDR1 MGHRA and CDR2 YSYEKL. This CDR3 contains 12 residues. The chain's CDR3 is CASSHPKDTQYF. CDR3 nucleotides: TGCGCCAGCAGCCACCCTAAGGATACGCAGTATTTT.

A note on this clone: The junction departs from the called germline gene at one end, perhaps through a read error. J is TRBJ2-2 and V is TRBV15; 8 bases are a match to TRBD1. Germline V gene lookup returns CDR1 LNHNV and CDR2 YYDKDF (reference sequence). The CDR3 loop spans 17 amino acids. Here the CDR3 reads CVTSRVGQGDNTGELFF. The CDR3 bases are TGTGTCACCAGCAGAGTTGGACAGGGAGATAACACCGGGGAGCTGTTTTTT.

The gene calls are TRBV6-6 and TRBJ1-5, with D possibly TRBD1 on 6 matching bases. Trimming took 6 bases from V and 0 from J, leaving 12 bases between them. This CDR3 spans 15 amino acids. The germline CDR1 and CDR2 sequences are MNHNY and SVGAGI (reference sequence). The DNA of the CDR3 is TGTGCCAGCAGACTAGACAGGAATAGCAATCAGCCCCAGCATTTT. Amino acid sequence: CASRLDRNSNQPQHF.